The 18 T cell receptor beta chains below all came from one sample that was sequenced in a study of blood T cell repertoires in COVID-19 (TCRdb year 2020). Library preparation employed the immunoSEQ multiplex PCR assay. As stored in TCRdb, this immuneACCESS dataset retains in-frame rearrangements with V and J assigned. A fraction of the clones does not appear; measured against another copy, unresolved V genes explain less than half of the discrepancy, and the remainder lacks a known reason. Within this sample are around 170,000 clones, with more than 85% of them counted one time only. Less than 3.5% of the sample comes from the top ten. Specimen: peripheral blood. Source of these receptors: a woman aged 25 to 39 with active or convalescent COVID-19.

The V call is TRBV29-1, the J call TRBJ2-1; 9 bases are shared with TRBD2. Germline-derived CDR1 and CDR2 are SQVTM and ANQGSEA. Trimming cost V 4 bases and J 4 bases; bases outside gene matches: 8. This CDR3 has 15 residues. The CDR3 DNA reads as TGCAGCGTTGCTTACACTAGCGGGCATTACAATGAGCAGTTCTTC. Its translation: CSVAYTSGHYNEQFF.

The chain employs TRBV28 and TRBJ1-5; TRBD1 is a possible D gene (6 bases). Trimming cost V 4 bases and J 0 bases, with 10 bases left between them. Germline loops: CDR1 MDHEN, CDR2 SYDVKM. The CDR3 runs 15 residues. The CDR3 is CASSSQQGSNQPQHF. The CDR3 coding sequence is TGTGCCAGCAGTTCGCAACAGGGTAGCAATCAGCCCCAGCATTTT.

The chain links TRBV7-9 to TRBJ1-1; TRBD1 might be the D (5 bases). The germline gives CDR1 SEHNR, CDR2 FQNEAQ (reference sequence). V was pared by 0 bases and J by 4 bases, with 12 bases between. This CDR3 has 15 residues. The CDR3 DNA sequence: TGTGCCAGCAGCTTAGCGGCAGGGTCTGGCACTGAAGCTTTCTTT. Translation: CASSLAAGSGTEAFF.

V and J are TRBV19 and TRBJ1-5; D may be TRBD1 (5 bases). From germline, CDR1 is LNHDA and CDR2 SQIVND (reference sequence). V was trimmed by 1 base and J by 1 base, leaving 5 bases between them. The CDR3 sequence is 14 residues long. Here the CDR3 DNA reads TGTGCCAGTAGTATAGGACAGAGCAATCAGCCCCAGCATTTT. Protein: CASSIGQSNQPQHF.

The chain joins TRBV6-5 to TRBJ1-1; D remains ambiguous. Germline V gene sequence: CDR1 MNHEY, CDR2 SVGAGI. The CDR3 has 12 amino acids. Between the trimmed V and J ends, which lost 4 bases and 8 bases, there was a span of 11 bases. The CDR3 DNA is TGTGCCAGCAGTTCCGCGGCAGCCGAAGCTTTCTTT. Its translation: CASSSAAAEAFF.

The rearrangement links TRBV19 to TRBJ1-1; a weak D match, TRBD1 (6 bases). The CDR3 is made up of 15 amino acids. The V gene's germline CDR1 is LNHDA and CDR2 SQIVND (reference sequence). Trimming stripped 5 bases from V and 2 bases from J, with 15 bases between. CDR3: CASSLLGHTNTEAFF. The CDR3 DNA sequence: TGTGCCAGTAGTTTACTGGGACATACAAACACTGAAGCTTTCTTT.

In this sample, this clone turned up a few times. The chain couples TRBV5-1 to TRBJ2-1; 7 bases agree with TRBD1. The V gene's germline CDR1 is SGHRS and CDR2 YFSETQ. The junction had 4 bases not matched to a gene; V was cut back by 4 bases and J by 0 bases. This CDR3 contains 15 residues. The CDR3 coding sequence is TGCGCCAGCAGCAGGGGACAGAGCTCCTACAATGAGCAGTTCTTC. Translation: CASSRGQSSYNEQFF.

The chain employs TRBV5-1 and TRBJ2-2; 7 positions match TRBD1. V shed 1 base and J 3 bases; nucleotides not matched to a gene: 3. CDR3 length: 15 residues. Germline CDR1 reads SGHRS; CDR2 reads YFSETQ. CDR3: CASSLRGGDTGELFF. In DNA, the CDR3 is TGCGCCAGCAGCTTGCGAGGGGGCGACACCGGGGAGCTGTTTTTT.

The chain joins TRBV3-1 (or the pseudogene TRBV3-2) to TRBJ2-3, with D possibly TRBD2 on 5 matching bases. V was shortened by 4 bases and J by 0 bases, with 14 bases between the two germline ends. This CDR3 has 16 residues. In germline, CDR1 is LGHDT, CDR2 YNNKEL (reference sequence). This CDR3 reads CASSPRTPFSTDTQYF. The CDR3 coding sequence is TGTGCCAGCAGCCCCCGGACTCCCTTTAGCACAGATACGCAGTATTTT.

This rearrangement joins TRBV18 to TRBJ2-3; weak D call: TRBD2 (6 bases). V was trimmed by 1 base and J by 0 bases, leaving 8 bases between them. This CDR3 has 15 amino acids. Germline CDR1 reads KGHSH; CDR2 reads LQKENI. The CDR3 bases are TGTGCCAGCTCACCACTAGCGGCTAGCACAGATACGCAGTATTTT. This sequence encodes CASSPLAASTDTQYF.

This rearrangement joins TRBV19 to TRBJ2-3; D is unclear. Germline V gene data show CDR1 as LNHDA and CDR2 as SQIVND (reference sequence). CDR3 length: 14 residues. V dropped 1 base and J dropped 4 bases, with 9 bases sitting between them. The CDR3 is CASSIARSPDTQYF. The CDR3 nucleotides are TGTGCCAGTAGTATAGCCAGGTCCCCAGATACGCAGTATTTT.

This CDR3 reads CASSAGTGGQSPLHF. The CDR3 bases are TGCGCCAGCAGTGCTGGGACAGGGGGGCAGTCACCCCTCCACTTT. The chain joins TRBV5-1 to TRBJ1-6; TRBD1 matches 11 bases. The CDR3 is 15 amino acids. V shed 5 bases and J 10 bases; nucleotides not matched to a gene: 8. Looked up from germline, CDR1 is SGHRS and CDR2 is YFSETQ.

CDR3 region: CASSVLAGVNNEQFF. For the CDR3, the DNA is TGTGCCAGCAGTGTACTAGCGGGAGTAAACAATGAGCAGTTCTTC. The chain uses TRBV2 and TRBJ2-1; 11 nucleotides align to TRBD2. This CDR3 has 15 residues. Germline V gene sequence: CDR1 SNHLY, CDR2 FYNNEI. V lost 4 bases and J lost 5; bases outside the gene matches: 4.

The rearrangement links TRBV3-1 (or the pseudogene TRBV3-2) to TRBJ2-2; 15 nucleotides line up with TRBD2. This CDR3 has 23 residues. CDR1 is LGHDT, CDR2 YNNKEL, per germline (reference sequence). V was clipped by 1 base and J by 0 bases; unmatched bases: 15. The CDR3 loop reads CASSQGTYVSGLAGGPNTGELFF. DNA for the CDR3: TGTGCCAGCAGCCAAGGGACCTATGTCTCTGGACTAGCGGGAGGGCCGAACACCGGGGAGCTGTTTTTT.

V and J are TRBV19 and TRBJ1-5; D gene unclear. This CDR3 region has 15 residues. Germline CDR1 reads LNHDA; CDR2 reads SQIVND (reference sequence). V was pared by 4 bases and J by 1 base, with 11 bases between. As DNA, the CDR3 is TGTGCCAGTAGTAGGAAACTCGGGAGCAATCAGCCCCAGCATTTT. Its protein product is CASSRKLGSNQPQHF.

This clone was observed a few times. V is TRBV7-9 and J is TRBJ1-2; maybe TRBD1 (6 bases). Germline CDR1 SEHNR, CDR2 FQNEAQ (reference sequence). Trimming left V 2 bases short and J 2 bases short, with 15 bases between. The CDR3 is made up of 16 amino acids. This CDR3 is CASSLSRQEVNYGYTF. The CDR3 DNA reads TGTGCCAGCAGCTTATCCCGACAGGAAGTCAACTATGGCTACACCTTC.

This clone came up once. The J gene is TRBJ2-7, the V gene TRBV30; 9 bases map to TRBD1. This CDR3 has 12 residues. V lost 5 bases to trimming and J lost 4 bases; unmatched junction nucleotides: 3. Germline V CDR1 and CDR2: GTSNPN, SVGIG (reference sequence). The DNA for the CDR3 is TGTGCCTGGGGGACAGGGCTGTACGAGCAGTACTTC. Translation gives CAWGTGLYEQYF. The variable domain in full, with the rest retrieved from reference TRBV30 and TRBJ2-7, is SQTIHQWPATLVQPVGSPLSLECTVEGTSNPNLYWYRQAAGRGLQLLFYSVGIGQISSEVPQNLSASRPQDRQFILSSKKLLLSDSGFYLCAWGTGLYEQYFGPGTRLTVT.

The rearrangement uses TRBV25-1 and TRBJ1-1, with TRBD1 matching over 10 bases. V was clipped by 3 bases and J by 9 bases; unmatched bases: 10. CDR1 and CDR2 from the germline V gene are MGHDK and SYGVNS. The CDR3 totals 15 residues. The CDR3 DNA reads TGTGCCAGCAGTGACCCCGGACAGGGGGAAAACCAAGCTTTCTTT. This encodes CASSDPGQGENQAFF.